These T cell receptor beta chains were read from a single sample in a study of OX40 agonist ivuxolimab in advanced cancers. The data were produced by immunoSEQ multiplex PCR, yet TCRdb's version contains in-frame clones alone and is incomplete. The sample consists of about 83,000 clones, roughly 89% of them appearing once. This specimen consisted of CD4+ or CD8+ T cells sorted from blood, obtained in a trial of the OX40 agonist ivuxolimab. These receptor sequences come from an adult with an advanced solid tumor such as melanoma, head and neck, liver or kidney cancer. Both conserved end residues are part of each CDR3. Each record gives: V gene, J gene, clone size, D gene, CDR3 DNA, CDR3 protein. A D gene is named only where the DNA matches it firmly. Rows may omit the clone size; those that give it use once, few, many or a size class.

V gene: TRBV5-1; J gene: TRBJ1-2; clone size: once; D gene: TRBD1; CDR3 DNA: TGCGCCAGCAGCTTAACAGGGGCGACCACGCCGAACTATGGCTACACCTTC; CDR3 protein: CASSLTGATTPNYGYTF
V gene: TRBV4-3; J gene: TRBJ1-2; clone size: -; D gene: -; CDR3 DNA: TGCGCCAGCAGCCAAGTCGCGACTCCCTATGGCTACACCTTC; CDR3 protein: CASSQVATPYGYTF
V gene: TRBV9; J gene: TRBJ2-1; clone size: -; D gene: TRBD1; CDR3 DNA: TGTGCCAGCAGCGCAATTGCAGGGGGTGAGAATGAGCAGTTCTTC; CDR3 protein: CASSAIAGGENEQFF
V gene: TRBV7-3; J gene: TRBJ2-3; clone size: -; D gene: -; CDR3 DNA: TGTGCCAGCAGCTCTATAGGGGATACGCAGTATTTT; CDR3 protein: CASSSIGDTQYF
V gene: TRBV21-1; J gene: TRBJ2-1; clone size: -; D gene: -; CDR3 DNA: TGTGCCAGCAGCAAAGGCTTAAGAGTCAGCTTCGACAATGAGCAGTTCTTC; CDR3 protein: CASSKGLRVSFDNEQFF
V gene: TRBV5-8; J gene: TRBJ1-5; clone size: -; D gene: -; CDR3 DNA: TGTGCCAGCTCCCCTGGCTCAAGCAATCAGCCCCAGCATTTT; CDR3 protein: CASSPGSSNQPQHF
V gene: TRBV2; J gene: TRBJ2-1; clone size: -; D gene: TRBD2; CDR3 DNA: TGTGCCAGCAGTGAGCTGGCTAGCGGCAATGAGCAGTTCTTC; CDR3 protein: CASSELASGNEQFF
V gene: TRBV10-3; J gene: TRBJ1-1; clone size: -; D gene: -; CDR3 DNA: TGTGCCAACAGCGCGCGGGGGGTGACAACTGAAGCTTTCTTT; CDR3 protein: CANSARGVTTEAFF
V gene: TRBV19; J gene: TRBJ2-1; clone size: -; D gene: -; CDR3 DNA: TGTGCCAGTGGACTGGGTGCGAGCTCCTACAATGAGCAGTTCTTC; CDR3 protein: CASGLGASSYNEQFF
V gene: TRBV6-4; J gene: TRBJ2-2; clone size: -; D gene: -; CDR3 DNA: TGTGCCAGCAGCTACAGTCCGGCGACCGGGAACACCGGGGAGCTGTTTTTT; CDR3 protein: CASSYSPATGNTGELFF
V gene: TRBV7-9; J gene: TRBJ1-6; clone size: -; D gene: -; CDR3 DNA: TGTGCCAGCAGCTTAGGGCCACCACCCCTCCACTTT; CDR3 protein: CASSLGPPPLHF
V gene: TRBV25-1; J gene: TRBJ2-5; clone size: once; D gene: -; CDR3 DNA: TGTGCCAGCAGTGATCTGGAGAAAGAGACCCAGTACTTC; CDR3 protein: CASSDLEKETQYF
V gene: TRBV29-1; J gene: TRBJ1-2; clone size: -; D gene: TRBD1; CDR3 DNA: TGCAGCGTTGAAGATCGGACAGGGCACTATGGCTACACCTTC; CDR3 protein: CSVEDRTGHYGYTF
V gene: TRBV15; J gene: TRBJ1-1; clone size: -; D gene: -; CDR3 DNA: TGTGCCACCAGCAACCGGGACGGATGGAACACTGAAGCTTTCTTT; CDR3 protein: CATSNRDGWNTEAFF
V gene: TRBV28; J gene: TRBJ1-6; clone size: -; D gene: -; CDR3 DNA: TGTGCCAGCAGTATATCAGGGGATGGTTCACCCCTCCACTTT; CDR3 protein: CASSISGDGSPLHF
V gene: TRBV28; J gene: TRBJ2-7; clone size: -; D gene: TRBD2; CDR3 DNA: TGTGCCAGCAGTTTTGCGGGGGCCTACGAGCAGTACTTC; CDR3 protein: CASSFAGAYEQYF
V gene: TRBV28; J gene: TRBJ1-4; clone size: -; D gene: TRBD1; CDR3 DNA: TGTGCCAGCAGACCTACTGGGGCAGGGGGAGAAAAACTGTTTTTT; CDR3 protein: CASRPTGAGGEKLFF
V gene: TRBV27; J gene: TRBJ2-1; clone size: -; D gene: -; CDR3 DNA: TGTGCCAGCAGTTTGAGTTCCTACAATGAGCAGTTCTTC; CDR3 protein: CASSLSSYNEQFF
V gene: TRBV4-3; J gene: TRBJ2-3; clone size: -; D gene: TRBD2; CDR3 DNA: TGCGCCAGCAGCCAACAGAGCGGGGGGGTTCACTCAGATACGCAGTATTTT; CDR3 protein: CASSQQSGGVHSDTQYF
V gene: TRBV25-1; J gene: TRBJ2-1; clone size: -; D gene: TRBD2; CDR3 DNA: TGTGCCAGCAGTACGGGACTAGTCGGCAATGAGCAGTTCTTC; CDR3 protein: CASSTGLVGNEQFF
V gene: TRBV15; J gene: TRBJ2-3; clone size: -; D gene: TRBD2; CDR3 DNA: TGTGCCACCAGCAGAGGGCTCGAGGGACTAGCGTCGACGAATACGCAGTATTTT; CDR3 protein: CATSRGLEGLASTNTQYF
V gene: TRBV28; J gene: TRBJ2-1; clone size: -; D gene: TRBD2; CDR3 DNA: TGTGCCAGCAGTTTTCCAACTAGCGGGCTAAATGAGCAGTTCTTC; CDR3 protein: CASSFPTSGLNEQFF
V gene: TRBV9; J gene: TRBJ2-3; clone size: -; D gene: -; CDR3 DNA: TGTGCCAGCAGCGTCAGTAGCGGAGGGGTCACAGATACGCAGTATTTT; CDR3 protein: CASSVSSGGVTDTQYF
V gene: TRBV4-3; J gene: TRBJ2-3; clone size: -; D gene: TRBD1; CDR3 DNA: TGCGCCAGCAGCCAAGATTGGACAGGGATAAATACGCAGTATTTT; CDR3 protein: CASSQDWTGINTQYF
V gene: TRBV28; J gene: TRBJ2-1; clone size: -; D gene: -; CDR3 DNA: TGTGCCAGCAGTTTAAAGGAGCAGTTCTTC; CDR3 protein: CASSLKEQFF
V gene: TRBV27; J gene: TRBJ2-3; clone size: -; D gene: -; CDR3 DNA: TGTGCCAGCAGTTTAGCTCCCTCAGATACGCAGTATTTT; CDR3 protein: CASSLAPSDTQYF
V gene: TRBV6-1; J gene: TRBJ1-5; clone size: -; D gene: -; CDR3 DNA: TGTGCCAGCAGAACTACAGGGCCCCGCGATCAGCCCCAGCATTTT; CDR3 protein: CASRTTGPRDQPQHF
V gene: TRBV6-5; J gene: TRBJ2-5; clone size: -; D gene: -; CDR3 DNA: TGTGCCAGCAGGCTAAGACAAGCCCTAGTGACGTACTTC; CDR3 protein: CASRLRQALVTYF
V gene: TRBV13; J gene: TRBJ2-3; clone size: -; D gene: -; CDR3 DNA: TGTGCCAGCAGCATGCCGGGGACAGATACGCAGTATTTT; CDR3 protein: CASSMPGTDTQYF
V gene: TRBV28; J gene: TRBJ2-4; clone size: -; D gene: -; CDR3 DNA: TGTGCCAGCAGGGTTTCGTCGGGCGGCAAAAACATTCAGTACTTC; CDR3 protein: CASRVSSGGKNIQYF
V gene: TRBV4-3; J gene: TRBJ2-1; clone size: -; D gene: TRBD2; CDR3 DNA: TGCGCCAGCAGCCAAGTAGCGGGGTGGGATGAGCAGTTCTTC; CDR3 protein: CASSQVAGWDEQFF
V gene: TRBV28; J gene: TRBJ1-5; clone size: -; D gene: -; CDR3 DNA: TGTGCCAGCAGTTTATCCCAGGGATTTAGCAATCAGCCCCAGCATTTT; CDR3 protein: CASSLSQGFSNQPQHF
V gene: TRBV30; J gene: TRBJ2-3; clone size: once; D gene: TRBD2; CDR3 DNA: TGTGCCTGGGGTGTGGCGGGGGGTCCCCATGATACGCAGTATTTT; CDR3 protein: CAWGVAGGPHDTQYF
V gene: TRBV6-6; J gene: TRBJ2-3; clone size: -; D gene: -; CDR3 DNA: TGTGCCAGCAGTCGACCCGGCACAGATACGCAGTATTTT; CDR3 protein: CASSRPGTDTQYF
V gene: TRBV28; J gene: TRBJ1-2; clone size: -; D gene: -; CDR3 DNA: TGTGCCAGCACGAGGGACTATGGCTACACCTTC; CDR3 protein: CASTRDYGYTF
V gene: TRBV7-3; J gene: TRBJ2-3; clone size: -; D gene: -; CDR3 DNA: TGTGCCAGCAGCTTTCTCCGACGGGAAGCAGATACGCAGTATTTT; CDR3 protein: CASSFLRREADTQYF
V gene: TRBV7-9; J gene: TRBJ1-1; clone size: once; D gene: -; CDR3 DNA: TGTGCCAGCAGCTTAGCTCTAGGAAAGGACACTGAAGCTTTCTTT; CDR3 protein: CASSLALGKDTEAFF
V gene: TRBV4-1; J gene: TRBJ2-1; clone size: -; D gene: TRBD2; CDR3 DNA: TGCGCCAGCAGCCTAGCGGGGGGTAGGGGTGAGCAGTTCTTC; CDR3 protein: CASSLAGGRGEQFF
V gene: TRBV9; J gene: TRBJ2-1; clone size: -; D gene: -; CDR3 DNA: TGTGCCAGCAGCGTGGGGGGTGAGCAGTTCTTC; CDR3 protein: CASSVGGEQFF
V gene: TRBV1; J gene: TRBJ2-2; clone size: -; D gene: -; CDR3 DNA: TGCACCAGCAGCCTAGGGACTAGCGGGGACGGGGAGCTGTTTTTT; CDR3 protein: CTSSLGTSGDGELFF
V gene: TRBV28; J gene: TRBJ1-5; clone size: -; D gene: -; CDR3 DNA: TGTGCCAGCAGCATGGACAGTTGGAATCAGCCCCAGCATTTT; CDR3 protein: CASSMDSWNQPQHF
V gene: TRBV7-9; J gene: TRBJ1-1; clone size: once; D gene: -; CDR3 DNA: TGTGCCAGCAGCTTAGCCCCGTTCGGGAACACTGAAGCTTTCTTT; CDR3 protein: CASSLAPFGNTEAFF
V gene: TRBV5-4; J gene: TRBJ2-1; clone size: -; D gene: TRBD2; CDR3 DNA: TGTGCCAGCAGCTTAGAGACTAGCGGGAGCTCCTACAATGAGCAGTTCTTC; CDR3 protein: CASSLETSGSSYNEQFF
V gene: TRBV28; J gene: TRBJ1-5; clone size: -; D gene: TRBD1; CDR3 DNA: TGTGCCAGCATGTCAGGGGGCAGGCAGCCCCAGCATTTT; CDR3 protein: CASMSGGRQPQHF
V gene: TRBV7-8; J gene: TRBJ2-1; clone size: once; D gene: -; CDR3 DNA: TGTGCCAGCAGCTTAGAGGGCCATGAGCAGTTCTTC; CDR3 protein: CASSLEGHEQFF
V gene: TRBV15; J gene: TRBJ1-5; clone size: -; D gene: -; CDR3 DNA: TGTGCCACCAGCGGAGAACAGGAAGATAGCAATCAGCCCCAGCATTTT; CDR3 protein: CATSGEQEDSNQPQHF
V gene: TRBV6-6; J gene: TRBJ2-5; clone size: -; D gene: -; CDR3 DNA: TGTGCCAGCAGGCTAATCCGACGGGGAGAGACCCAGTACTTC; CDR3 protein: CASRLIRRGETQYF
V gene: TRBV7-8; J gene: TRBJ2-1; clone size: -; D gene: -; CDR3 DNA: TGTGCCAGCAGCTTATATCCCCGGGATCGGAATGAGCAGTTCTTC; CDR3 protein: CASSLYPRDRNEQFF
V gene: TRBV6-6; J gene: TRBJ2-7; clone size: -; D gene: -; CDR3 DNA: TGTGCCAGCAGATCCCAGGGAATCAACGAGCAGTACTTC; CDR3 protein: CASRSQGINEQYF
V gene: TRBV6-5; J gene: TRBJ2-7; clone size: -; D gene: -; CDR3 DNA: TGTGCCACCAAGGGCAGGGTAGTAAACGAGCAGTACTTC; CDR3 protein: CATKGRVVNEQYF
V gene: TRBV6-6; J gene: TRBJ1-4; clone size: -; D gene: TRBD1; CDR3 DNA: TGTGCCAGCAGTTACTGGGACAGGGCCCATGAAAAACTGTTTTTT; CDR3 protein: CASSYWDRAHEKLFF
V gene: TRBV7-8; J gene: TRBJ2-3; clone size: -; D gene: -; CDR3 DNA: TGTGCCAGCAGCTTAGAAGTGTATACGCAGTATTTT; CDR3 protein: CASSLEVYTQYF
V gene: TRBV28; J gene: TRBJ1-6; clone size: -; D gene: TRBD1; CDR3 DNA: TGTGCCAGCAGTTTGTGGACAGGGATAAGGTCACCCCTCCACTTT; CDR3 protein: CASSLWTGIRSPLHF